This T cell receptor (beta chain) was sequenced during a study of cytomegalovirus exposure and HLA in healthy donors. A word on this clone: Its specificity is unknown.

Study-wide results and limits: On later analysis, the bulk of CMV-associated TCR beta chains appeared to be HLA-restricted. TCR sequences were mostly rare, though some public TCRs occurred in many donors.

PCR was performed using 60 Vbeta and 13 Jbeta primers. Per the original data handling: It was a later analysis that counted tens of millions of unique TCR beta chains, of which approximately 11 million were shared. TCRdb's table, derived via immunoSEQ multiplex PCR, lists solely in-frame clones and lacks some. V and J calls and clone size follow that table, whereas D and trimming were derived from the DNA. This sample has roughly 190,000 clones, with around three quarters found just once. Sequenced material: PBMCs. The sequence derives from a woman younger than 30 in good health and CMV-seronegative.

For the CDR3, the DNA is TGTGCCAGCAGCTTAACCTCGTACACGCTGGCCTACGAGCAGTACTTC. Its protein product is CASSLTSYTLAYEQYF. The rearrangement links TRBV7-8 to TRBJ2-7; D remains ambiguous. The CDR3 extends over 16 amino acids. V lost 2 bases and J lost 2, with 16 bases in between. CDR1 and CDR2 (germline): SGHVS, FQNEAQ.